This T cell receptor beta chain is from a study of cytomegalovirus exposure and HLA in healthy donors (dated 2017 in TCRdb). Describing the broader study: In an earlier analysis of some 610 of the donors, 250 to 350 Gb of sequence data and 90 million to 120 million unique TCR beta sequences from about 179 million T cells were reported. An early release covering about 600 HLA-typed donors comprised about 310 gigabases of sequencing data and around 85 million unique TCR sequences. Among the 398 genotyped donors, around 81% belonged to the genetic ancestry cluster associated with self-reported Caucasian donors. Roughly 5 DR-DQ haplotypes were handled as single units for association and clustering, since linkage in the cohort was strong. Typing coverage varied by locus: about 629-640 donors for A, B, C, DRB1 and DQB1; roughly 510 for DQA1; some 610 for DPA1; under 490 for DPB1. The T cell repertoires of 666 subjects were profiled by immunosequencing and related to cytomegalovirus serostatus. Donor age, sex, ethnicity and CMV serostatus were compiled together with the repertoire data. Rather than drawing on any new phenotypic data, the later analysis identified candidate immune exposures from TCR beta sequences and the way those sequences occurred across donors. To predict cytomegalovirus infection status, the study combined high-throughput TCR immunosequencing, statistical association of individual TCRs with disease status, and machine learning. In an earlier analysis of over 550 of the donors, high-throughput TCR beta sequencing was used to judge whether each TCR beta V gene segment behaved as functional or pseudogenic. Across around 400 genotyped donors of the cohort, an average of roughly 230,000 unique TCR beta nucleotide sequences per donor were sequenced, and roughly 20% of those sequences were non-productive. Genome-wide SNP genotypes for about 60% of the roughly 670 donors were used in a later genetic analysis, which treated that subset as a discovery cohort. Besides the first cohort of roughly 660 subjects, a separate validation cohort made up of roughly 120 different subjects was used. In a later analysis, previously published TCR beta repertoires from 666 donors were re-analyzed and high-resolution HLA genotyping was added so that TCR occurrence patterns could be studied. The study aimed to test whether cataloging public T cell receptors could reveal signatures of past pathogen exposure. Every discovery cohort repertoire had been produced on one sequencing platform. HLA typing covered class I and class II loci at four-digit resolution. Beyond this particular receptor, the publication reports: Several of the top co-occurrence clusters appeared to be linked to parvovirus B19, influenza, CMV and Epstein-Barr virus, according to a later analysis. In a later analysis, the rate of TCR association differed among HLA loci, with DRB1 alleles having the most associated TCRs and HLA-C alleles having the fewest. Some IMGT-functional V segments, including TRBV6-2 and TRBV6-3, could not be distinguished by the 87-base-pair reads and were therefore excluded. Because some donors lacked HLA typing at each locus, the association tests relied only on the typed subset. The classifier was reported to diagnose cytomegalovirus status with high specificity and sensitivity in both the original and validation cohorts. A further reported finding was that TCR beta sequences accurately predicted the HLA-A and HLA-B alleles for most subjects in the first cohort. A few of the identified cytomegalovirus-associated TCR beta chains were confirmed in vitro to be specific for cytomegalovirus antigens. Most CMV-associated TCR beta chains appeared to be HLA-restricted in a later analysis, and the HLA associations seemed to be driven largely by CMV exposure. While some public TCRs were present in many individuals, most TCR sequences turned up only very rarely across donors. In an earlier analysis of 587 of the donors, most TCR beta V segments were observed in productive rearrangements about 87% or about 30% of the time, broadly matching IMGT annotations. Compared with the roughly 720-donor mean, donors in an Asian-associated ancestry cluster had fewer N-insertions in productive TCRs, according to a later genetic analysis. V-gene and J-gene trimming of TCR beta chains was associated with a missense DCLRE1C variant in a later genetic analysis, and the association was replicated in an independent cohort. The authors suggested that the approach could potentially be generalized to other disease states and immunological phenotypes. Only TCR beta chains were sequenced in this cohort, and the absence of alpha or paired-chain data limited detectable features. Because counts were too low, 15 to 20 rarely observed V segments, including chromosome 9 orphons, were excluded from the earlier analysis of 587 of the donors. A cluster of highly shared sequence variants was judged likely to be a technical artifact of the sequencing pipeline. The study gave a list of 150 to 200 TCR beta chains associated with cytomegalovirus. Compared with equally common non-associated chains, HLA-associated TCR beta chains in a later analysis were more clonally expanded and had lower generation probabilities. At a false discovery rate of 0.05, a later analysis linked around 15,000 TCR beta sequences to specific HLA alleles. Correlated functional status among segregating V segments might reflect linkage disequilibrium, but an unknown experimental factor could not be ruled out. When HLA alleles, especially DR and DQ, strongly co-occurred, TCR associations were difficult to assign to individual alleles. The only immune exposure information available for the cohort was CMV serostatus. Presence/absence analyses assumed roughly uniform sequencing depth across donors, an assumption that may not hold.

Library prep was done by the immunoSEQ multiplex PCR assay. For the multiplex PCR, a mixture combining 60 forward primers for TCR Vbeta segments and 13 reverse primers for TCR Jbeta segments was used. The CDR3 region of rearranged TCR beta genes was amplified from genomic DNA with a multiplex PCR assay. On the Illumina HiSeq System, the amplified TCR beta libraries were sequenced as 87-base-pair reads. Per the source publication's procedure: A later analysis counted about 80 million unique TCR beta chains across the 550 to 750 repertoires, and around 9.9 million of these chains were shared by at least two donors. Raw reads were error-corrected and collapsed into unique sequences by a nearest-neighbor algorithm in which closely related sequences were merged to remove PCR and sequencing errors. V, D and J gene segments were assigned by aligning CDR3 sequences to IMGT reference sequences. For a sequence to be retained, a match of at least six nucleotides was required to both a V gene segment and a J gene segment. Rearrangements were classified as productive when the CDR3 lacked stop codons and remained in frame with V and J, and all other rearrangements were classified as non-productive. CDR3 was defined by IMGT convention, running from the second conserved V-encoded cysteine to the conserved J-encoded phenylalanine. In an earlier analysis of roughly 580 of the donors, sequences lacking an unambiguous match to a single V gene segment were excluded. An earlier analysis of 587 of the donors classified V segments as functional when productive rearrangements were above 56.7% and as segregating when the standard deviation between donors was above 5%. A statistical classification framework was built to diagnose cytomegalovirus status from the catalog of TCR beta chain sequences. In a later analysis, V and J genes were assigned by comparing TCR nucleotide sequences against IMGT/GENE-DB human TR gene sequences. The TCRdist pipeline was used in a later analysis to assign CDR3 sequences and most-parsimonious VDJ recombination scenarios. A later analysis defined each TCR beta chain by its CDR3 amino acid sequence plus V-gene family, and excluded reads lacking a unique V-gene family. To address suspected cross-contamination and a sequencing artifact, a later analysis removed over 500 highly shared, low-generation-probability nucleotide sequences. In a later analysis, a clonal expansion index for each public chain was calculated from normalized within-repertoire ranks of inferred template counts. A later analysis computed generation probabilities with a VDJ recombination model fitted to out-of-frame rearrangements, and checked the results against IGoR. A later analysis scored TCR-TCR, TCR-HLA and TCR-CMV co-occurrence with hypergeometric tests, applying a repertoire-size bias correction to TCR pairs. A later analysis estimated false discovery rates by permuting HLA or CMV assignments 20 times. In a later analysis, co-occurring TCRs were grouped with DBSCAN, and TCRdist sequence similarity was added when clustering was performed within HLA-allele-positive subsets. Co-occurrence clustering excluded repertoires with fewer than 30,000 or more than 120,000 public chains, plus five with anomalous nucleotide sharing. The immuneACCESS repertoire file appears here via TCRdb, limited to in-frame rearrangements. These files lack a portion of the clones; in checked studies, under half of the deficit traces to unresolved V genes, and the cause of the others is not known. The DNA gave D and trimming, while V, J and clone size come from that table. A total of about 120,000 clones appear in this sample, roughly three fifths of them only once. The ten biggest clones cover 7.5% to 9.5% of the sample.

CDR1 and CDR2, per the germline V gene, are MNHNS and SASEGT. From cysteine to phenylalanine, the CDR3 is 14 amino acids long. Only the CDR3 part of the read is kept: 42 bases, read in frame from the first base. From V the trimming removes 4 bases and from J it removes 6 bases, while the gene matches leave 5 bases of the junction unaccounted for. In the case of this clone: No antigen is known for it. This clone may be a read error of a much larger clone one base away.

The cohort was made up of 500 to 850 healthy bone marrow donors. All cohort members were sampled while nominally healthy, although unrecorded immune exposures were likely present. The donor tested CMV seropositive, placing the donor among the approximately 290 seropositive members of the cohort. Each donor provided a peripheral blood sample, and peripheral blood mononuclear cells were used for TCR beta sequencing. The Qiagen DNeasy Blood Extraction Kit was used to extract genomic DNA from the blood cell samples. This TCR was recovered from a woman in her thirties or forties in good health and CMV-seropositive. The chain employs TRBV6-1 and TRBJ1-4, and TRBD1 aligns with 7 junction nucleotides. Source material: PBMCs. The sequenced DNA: TGTGCCAGCAGTGCCGGGACAGTGGATGAAAAACTGTTTTTT. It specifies CASSAGTVDEKLFF.